This T cell receptor (beta chain) was captured by sequencing in a study of blood T cell repertoires in COVID-19. At the level of the study: In each case, the material was cDNA or gDNA derived from T cells, B-cell-depleted T cells, or PBMCs.

The assay was immunoSEQ multiplex PCR, and TCRdb's table has in-frame clones only and misses some. The data show approximately 89,000 clones, with around 75% seen just once and around a quarter held by the top ten. V dropped 4 bases and J dropped 5 bases, with 18 bases sitting between them. This CDR3 has 16 amino acids. Germline CDR1 and CDR2: MDHEN and SYDVKM. The V call is TRBV28, the J call TRBJ2-1; D may be TRBD1 (8 bases). Sequences were obtained from peripheral blood. The receptor comes from a man between 65 and 79 years old with acute or convalescent COVID-19. The CDR3 sequence is CASSSQGAGADNEQFF. In DNA, the CDR3 is TGTGCCAGCAGTTCCCAGGGGGCGGGGGCCGACAATGAGCAGTTCTTC.